Listed below are T cell receptor beta chains from one sample, sequenced in a study of T-cell memory formation after mild COVID-19. TCRdb ran MiXCR on the 5' RACE reads and lists one entry per CDR3 protein. The data hold just under 550,000 distinct CDR3 sequences, with roughly 21% observed a single time. What was sequenced was PBMCs or a T cell subset sorted from them (not recorded which). The source of these receptors is an adult woman who had mild COVID-19 (a few samples of this study predate the infection). Cell type and time point are not known. The CDR3 runs from the conserved cysteine through the conserved F or W. D genes are given only for firm matches. Size tells how often a clone was seen (once, few, many) or the class of an expanded clone, and some rows leave it out.

CDR3 length: 15
clone size: -
D gene: -
V gene: TRBV6-5
J gene: TRBJ2-7
CDR3 DNA: TGTGCCAGCAGTACGGGACTCCGAGGGACGTACGAGCAGTACTTC
CDR3 protein: CASSTGLRGTYEQYF

CDR3 length: 16
clone size: few
D gene: TRBD1
V gene: TRBV5-1
J gene: TRBJ1-5
CDR3 DNA: TGCGCCAGCAGCTACCAACAGGGGAAGAGCAATCAGCCCCAGCATTTT
CDR3 protein: CASSYQQGKSNQPQHF

CDR3 length: 15
clone size: few
D gene: -
V gene: TRBV21-1
J gene: TRBJ2-5
CDR3 DNA: TGTGCCAGCAGCAAGAGCGGGAGGGCCAAGCGGACCCAGTACTTC
CDR3 protein: CASSKSGRAKRTQYF

CDR3 length: 17
clone size: few
D gene: TRBD2
V gene: TRBV6-2/TRBV6-3
J gene: TRBJ2-5
CDR3 DNA: TGTGCCAGCAGTTACCCGGGACTAGCGGGAGGCAAGGAGACCCAGTACTTC
CDR3 protein: CASSYPGLAGGKETQYF

CDR3 length: 14
clone size: many
D gene: -
V gene: TRBV12-3/TRBV12-4
J gene: TRBJ2-1
CDR3 DNA: TGTGCCAGCAGTTTGAGGAGGTCCGTGGATGAGCAGTTCTTC
CDR3 protein: CASSLRRSVDEQFF

CDR3 length: 16
clone size: -
D gene: TRBD1
V gene: TRBV7-3
J gene: TRBJ2-7
CDR3 DNA: TGTGCCAGCAGCTTGGGGACAGGGGTCCCGGTTGGCGAGCAGTACTTC
CDR3 protein: CASSLGTGVPVGEQYF

CDR3 length: 14
clone size: few
D gene: TRBD1
V gene: TRBV7-9
J gene: TRBJ1-2
CDR3 DNA: TGTGCCAGCAGCCCTAGGGACAGTGAAGATGGCTACACCTTC
CDR3 protein: CASSPRDSEDGYTF

CDR3 length: 15
clone size: -
D gene: -
V gene: TRBV5-4
J gene: TRBJ1-1
CDR3 DNA: TGTGCCAGCAGTCTTCATGGGGTCATTCTCACTGAAGCTTTCTTT
CDR3 protein: CASSLHGVILTEAFF

CDR3 length: 12
clone size: -
D gene: -
V gene: TRBV6-1
J gene: TRBJ2-2
CDR3 DNA: TGTGCCAGCAGTAAGAGCACCGGGGAGCTGTTTTTT
CDR3 protein: CASSKSTGELFF

CDR3 length: 15
clone size: -
D gene: TRBD1
V gene: TRBV10-1
J gene: TRBJ1-4
CDR3 DNA: TGCGCCAGCCCGGAAAGGAAGGGGGCGGATGAAAAACTGTTTTTT
CDR3 protein: CASPERKGADEKLFF

CDR3 length: 13
clone size: -
D gene: -
V gene: TRBV13
J gene: TRBJ1-2
CDR3 DNA: TGTGCCAGCCGACCCCGACTTGGCTATGGCTACACCTTC
CDR3 protein: CASRPRLGYGYTF

CDR3 length: 15
clone size: -
D gene: -
V gene: TRBV12-3/TRBV12-4
J gene: TRBJ2-1
CDR3 DNA: TGTGCCAGCAGTTTAGGGACCCTTTCCTACAATGAGCAGTTCTTC
CDR3 protein: CASSLGTLSYNEQFF

CDR3 length: 14
clone size: few
D gene: -
V gene: TRBV18
J gene: TRBJ1-5
CDR3 DNA: TGTGCCAGCTCATCGGCTTCTGGGAATCAGCCCCAGCATTTT
CDR3 protein: CASSSASGNQPQHF

CDR3 length: 16
clone size: few
D gene: TRBD2
V gene: TRBV3-1
J gene: TRBJ2-1
CDR3 DNA: TGTGCCAGCAGCCAAGGACTAGCGGGACAATACAATGAGCAGTTCTTC
CDR3 protein: CASSQGLAGQYNEQFF

CDR3 length: 12
clone size: few
D gene: -
V gene: TRBV12-3/TRBV12-4
J gene: TRBJ2-5
CDR3 DNA: TGTGCCAGCAGTTTCTTCAGGGAGACCCAGTACTTC
CDR3 protein: CASSFFRETQYF

CDR3 length: 14
clone size: few
D gene: -
V gene: TRBV3-1
J gene: TRBJ1-3
CDR3 DNA: TGTGCCAGCAGCCAAGCAGGGCCCGGAAACACCATATATTTT
CDR3 protein: CASSQAGPGNTIYF

CDR3 length: 13
clone size: few
D gene: -
V gene: TRBV7-9
J gene: TRBJ2-5
CDR3 DNA: TGTGCCAGCACCGAGCGGGTTCAAGAGACCCAGTACTTC
CDR3 protein: CASTERVQETQYF

CDR3 length: 16
clone size: -
D gene: -
V gene: TRBV4-2
J gene: TRBJ2-7
CDR3 DNA: TGTGCCAGCAGCCAATACAGGACAGAAGGGACCTACGAGCAGTACTTC
CDR3 protein: CASSQYRTEGTYEQYF

CDR3 length: 13
clone size: few
D gene: -
V gene: TRBV11-1
J gene: TRBJ2-3
CDR3 DNA: TGTGCCAGCAGGAGAACAGGCACAGATACGCAGTATTTT
CDR3 protein: CASRRTGTDTQYF

CDR3 length: 14
clone size: once
D gene: TRBD1
V gene: TRBV6-2/TRBV6-3
J gene: TRBJ2-7
CDR3 DNA: TGTGCCAGCAGACACGGACAGGGTGGCTACGAGCAGTACTTC
CDR3 protein: CASRHGQGGYEQYF

CDR3 length: 19
clone size: few
D gene: -
V gene: TRBV5-1
J gene: TRBJ2-6
CDR3 DNA: TGCGCCAGCAGCTTGGCCGAGAACAGGTCCATCTCTGGGGCCAACGTCCTGACTTTC
CDR3 protein: CASSLAENRSISGANVLTF

CDR3 length: 13
clone size: -
D gene: -
V gene: TRBV10-3
J gene: TRBJ1-1
CDR3 DNA: TGTGCCATCAGCGAAGGGAGGGTCACTGAAGCTTTCTTT
CDR3 protein: CAISEGRVTEAFF

CDR3 length: 15
clone size: -
D gene: TRBD1
V gene: TRBV7-9
J gene: TRBJ2-5
CDR3 DNA: TGTGCCAGCAGCTTGTACCCAGGGGGCGCGGAGACCCAGTACTTC
CDR3 protein: CASSLYPGGAETQYF

CDR3 length: 15
clone size: few
D gene: -
V gene: TRBV9
J gene: TRBJ2-5
CDR3 DNA: TGTGCCAGCAGCGCGGGGGACAGCTTTCAAGAGACCCAGTACTTC
CDR3 protein: CASSAGDSFQETQYF

CDR3 length: 13
clone size: -
D gene: -
V gene: TRBV12-3/TRBV12-4
J gene: TRBJ2-2
CDR3 DNA: TGTGCCAGCAGCTACGGGACCTCCGGGGAGCTGTTTTTT
CDR3 protein: CASSYGTSGELFF

CDR3 length: 15
clone size: few
D gene: TRBD2
V gene: TRBV5-4
J gene: TRBJ2-4
CDR3 DNA: TGTGCCAGCAGCTTGGCGGGGGGGCCGAAAAACATTCAGTACTTC
CDR3 protein: CASSLAGGPKNIQYF

CDR3 length: 14
clone size: -
D gene: -
V gene: TRBV5-6
J gene: TRBJ1-5
CDR3 DNA: TGTGCCAGCAGCCAGACAGGCTTCAATCAGCCCCAGCATTTT
CDR3 protein: CASSQTGFNQPQHF

CDR3 length: 15
clone size: few
D gene: -
V gene: TRBV7-3
J gene: TRBJ2-7
CDR3 DNA: TGTGCCAGCAGCTTAGGCCCCCAGGGTCAGCACGAGCAGTACTTC
CDR3 protein: CASSLGPQGQHEQYF

CDR3 length: 19
clone size: -
D gene: TRBD2
V gene: TRBV6-5
J gene: TRBJ2-2
CDR3 DNA: TGTGCCAGCAGTTACTCTTCCCTAGCGGGAGGGCGTGGCACCGGGGAGCTGTTTTTT
CDR3 protein: CASSYSSLAGGRGTGELFF

CDR3 length: 15
clone size: many
D gene: -
V gene: TRBV27
J gene: TRBJ2-7
CDR3 DNA: TGTGCCAGCAGCATTCATTTGGTAACGGCCTACGAGCAGTACTTC
CDR3 protein: CASSIHLVTAYEQYF

CDR3 length: 16
clone size: few
D gene: TRBD2
V gene: TRBV4-3
J gene: TRBJ2-1
CDR3 DNA: TGCGCCAGCAGCCAAGAATGGACTAGCGGGGGAAATGAGCAGTTCTTC
CDR3 protein: CASSQEWTSGGNEQFF

CDR3 length: 15
clone size: few
D gene: TRBD1
V gene: TRBV10-3
J gene: TRBJ1-1
CDR3 DNA: TGTGCCATCAGTGAACACGGGACAGGGGGCACTGAAGCTTTCTTT
CDR3 protein: CAISEHGTGGTEAFF

CDR3 length: 15
clone size: -
D gene: -
V gene: TRBV10-3
J gene: TRBJ2-7
CDR3 DNA: TGTGCCATCAGTGAGAGAGAGGGGTCCTCCTACGAGCAGTACTTC
CDR3 protein: CAISEREGSSYEQYF

CDR3 length: 16
clone size: -
D gene: -
V gene: TRBV27
J gene: TRBJ1-6
CDR3 DNA: TGTGCCAGCAGTTTATCGGGCAGGGGCCTCAATTCACCCCTCCACTTT
CDR3 protein: CASSLSGRGLNSPLHF

CDR3 length: 14
clone size: -
D gene: -
V gene: TRBV7-9
J gene: TRBJ2-7
CDR3 DNA: TGTGCCAGCAGCCCGGGACTGGCCTACTACGAGCAGTACTTC
CDR3 protein: CASSPGLAYYEQYF

CDR3 length: 13
clone size: -
D gene: -
V gene: TRBV25-1
J gene: TRBJ2-7
CDR3 DNA: TGTGCCAGCAGTGCGAGGGGGGCCTACGAGCAGTACTTC
CDR3 protein: CASSARGAYEQYF

CDR3 length: 18
clone size: -
D gene: -
V gene: TRBV7-2
J gene: TRBJ2-7
CDR3 DNA: TGTGCCAGCAGCCCCAGGGGGTATAGCGGGGCCCCCTTGTACGAGCAGTACTTC
CDR3 protein: CASSPRGYSGAPLYEQYF

CDR3 length: 13
clone size: few
D gene: -
V gene: TRBV11-2
J gene: TRBJ2-1
CDR3 DNA: TGTGCCAGCATACTAGGAGGGTTCGATGAGCAGTTCTTC
CDR3 protein: CASILGGFDEQFF

CDR3 length: 18
clone size: many
D gene: TRBD2
V gene: TRBV4-3
J gene: TRBJ2-2
CDR3 DNA: TGCGCCAGCAGCCAAGTCCCTAGCGGGAGTGCCCGCACCGGGGAGCTGTTTTTT
CDR3 protein: CASSQVPSGSARTGELFF

CDR3 length: 14
clone size: few
D gene: -
V gene: TRBV5-1
J gene: TRBJ1-2
CDR3 DNA: TGCGCCAGCAGCCCCGGGGGACGGACTTATGGCTACACCTTC
CDR3 protein: CASSPGGRTYGYTF

CDR3 length: 15
clone size: few
D gene: -
V gene: TRBV7-9
J gene: TRBJ2-2
CDR3 DNA: TGTGCCAGCAGATCCAACAGGCTAAACACCGGGGAGCTGTTTTTT
CDR3 protein: CASRSNRLNTGELFF

CDR3 length: 15
clone size: -
D gene: -
V gene: TRBV6-5
J gene: TRBJ2-1
CDR3 DNA: TGTGCCAGCAGTTCCGGGACTTGGAACTACAATGAGCAGTTCTTC
CDR3 protein: CASSSGTWNYNEQFF

CDR3 length: 13
clone size: -
D gene: -
V gene: TRBV7-9
J gene: TRBJ1-2
CDR3 DNA: TGTGCCAGCAGCTTAGCGAAGGGCTATGGCTACACCTTC
CDR3 protein: CASSLAKGYGYTF

CDR3 length: 14
clone size: -
D gene: -
V gene: TRBV7-2
J gene: TRBJ2-7
CDR3 DNA: TGTGCCAGCAGCCCGCATCAAACCGTCTACGAGCAGTACTTC
CDR3 protein: CASSPHQTVYEQYF

CDR3 length: 13
clone size: -
D gene: TRBD1
V gene: TRBV29-1
J gene: TRBJ1-2
CDR3 DNA: TGCAGCGTTGAGTCCGGACAGGTCTATGGCTACACCTTC
CDR3 protein: CSVESGQVYGYTF

CDR3 length: 13
clone size: few
D gene: -
V gene: TRBV4-3
J gene: TRBJ2-1
CDR3 DNA: TGCGCCAGCAGCCAGGCCAGGGTTGGTGAGCAGTTCTTC
CDR3 protein: CASSQARVGEQFF

CDR3 length: 12
clone size: -
D gene: -
V gene: TRBV20-1
J gene: TRBJ1-5
CDR3 DNA: TGCAGTGCTAGAGAGGCGTTTCAGCCCCAGCATTTT
CDR3 protein: CSAREAFQPQHF

CDR3 length: 17
clone size: -
D gene: TRBD1
V gene: TRBV7-2
J gene: TRBJ1-2
CDR3 DNA: TGTGCCAGCAGCTCGTCCGGGACAGACACCTTAGGCTATGGCTACACCTTC
CDR3 protein: CASSSSGTDTLGYGYTF

CDR3 length: 10
clone size: few
D gene: -
V gene: TRBV10-3
J gene: TRBJ2-5
CDR3 DNA: TGTGCCATCGGGAGGGAGACCCAGTACTTC
CDR3 protein: CAIGRETQYF

CDR3 length: 14
clone size: -
D gene: -
V gene: TRBV27
J gene: TRBJ2-7
CDR3 DNA: TGTGCCAGCAGTCTCGGGACGGAACCCTACGAGCAGTACTTC
CDR3 protein: CASSLGTEPYEQYF

CDR3 length: 14
clone size: few
D gene: -
V gene: TRBV9
J gene: TRBJ2-3
CDR3 DNA: TGTGCCAGCTCCCCAGGGGTTTATACAGATACGCAGTATTTT
CDR3 protein: CASSPGVYTDTQYF

CDR3 length: 14
clone size: once
D gene: -
V gene: TRBV18
J gene: TRBJ2-7
CDR3 DNA: TGTGCCAGCTCACCCGGGACCCCGGACTACGAGCAGTACTTC
CDR3 protein: CASSPGTPDYEQYF